The clone carrying this T cell receptor (beta chain) was counted between two and nine times. Its target is unknown. The source of the sample is a study of metastatic and nonmetastatic thyroid tumors. Study at large: Samples came from malignant and benign thyroid patients, and repertoires were compared across blood and tumor or nodule tissue.

The entire patient cohort was treatment-naive prior to thyroid surgery. Findings and limits, study-wide: In blood and tumor, TCR beta diversity was reportedly significantly higher in malignant thyroid tumors than in benign nodules.

The CDR3 loop spans 15 amino acids. V trimming: 4 bases; J trimming: 4 bases; junction bases outside the gene matches: 6. From germline, CDR1 is MRHNA and CDR2 SNTAGT. Authors' processing steps: CDR3 was compared across clinicopathological groups, and the resulting differences were used to build a distant-metastasis classifier for papillary thyroid cancer. TCRdb reprocessed the PCR reads via MiXCR. TCRdb, rather than the study authors, made the V and J calls. The sample yields approximately 20,000 clones, under 45% seen once. Specimen: tumor tissue. This sequence was found in a female donor with papillary thyroid cancer or a benign thyroid nodule (not recorded which). Some clones in this sample may be carry-over from other donors' samples. This chain joins TRBV6-4 and TRBJ1-3; 8 positions agree with TRBD1. CDR3 DNA: TGTGCCAGCAGTGTCTCGACAGGGGCCGGAAACACCATATATTTT. This gives the protein CASSVSTGAGNTIYF.